One and the same sample provided the 9 T cell receptor beta chains below, sequenced in a study of T cells after yellow fever vaccination. TCRdb recomputed calls from the 5' RACE reads with MiXCR, one row per CDR3 protein. The profile shows hundreds of thousands of distinct CDR3 sequences, approximately 5.7% of them singletons. Sequenced here: PBMCs, sampled 5 days after the yellow fever booster vaccination. The receptors shown here come from a man aged 25-45 years who received the YFV17D yellow fever vaccine.

This clonotype was detected ten times or more. The chain is built from TRBV7-9 and TRBJ2-1; the D is unclear. Looked up from germline, CDR1 is SEHNR and CDR2 is FQNEAQ (reference sequence). The germline V and J ends were trimmed by 8 bases and 9 bases, with 11 bases remaining between them. The CDR3 contains 11 residues. CDR3 in DNA: TGTGCCAGCTGGGTCGTCACTGAGCAGTTCTTC. Protein: CASWVVTEQFF.

The genes are TRBV20-1 and TRBJ2-7; 8 bases match TRBD2. Trimming cost V 2 bases and J 7 bases; bases outside gene matches: 7. The CDR3 length is 13 residues. Germline CDR1 DFQATT, CDR2 SNEGSKA (reference sequence). CDR3 amino acids: CSARPGRVGEQYF. CDR3 coding DNA: TGCAGTGCTAGACCCGGGAGGGTGGGGGAGCAGTACTTC.

V gene TRBV12-5 combines with J gene TRBJ2-2; D is ambiguous. Germline CDR1 and CDR2: LGHNT and FRNRAP. Trimming took 0 bases from V and 0 from J, leaving 20 bases between them. The CDR3 sequence is 20 residues long. CDR3 nucleotide sequence: TGTGCTAGTGGTTTGGTACGGAAGGACGACGCAACCACGAACACCGGGGAGCTGTTTTTT. It is translated as CASGLVRKDDATTNTGELFF.

This clonotype was counted a few times. The chain links TRBV7-8 to TRBJ2-2; D ambiguous. Germline V gives CDR1 SGHVS, CDR2 FQNEAQ. The CDR3 consists of 11 residues. V lost 5 bases, J lost 6 bases, and 4 bases lay in between. This CDR3 reads CASSGSGELFF. The CDR3 DNA sequence: TGTGCCAGCAGCGGGTCCGGGGAGCTGTTTTTT. Combining the CDR3 with reference TRBV7-8 and TRBJ2-2 gives the whole variable domain GAGVSQSPRYKVAKRGQDVALRCDPISGHVSLFWYQQALGQGPEFLTYFQNEAQLDKSGLPSDRFFAERPEGSVSTLKIQRTQQEDSAVYLCASSGSGELFFGEGSRLTVL.

This clonotype has ten or more counts. The rearrangement joins TRBV7-2 to TRBJ2-7; D is ambiguous. Germline values: CDR1 SGHTA, CDR2 FQGNSA. The CDR3 length is 14 residues. Trimming took off 4 bases at V and 2 bases at J, with 12 bases between the two ends. The CDR3 DNA is TGTGCCAGCAGCTCCTACTTGGCAACCTACGAGCAGTACTTC. This encodes CASSSYLATYEQYF. The whole variable domain, remainder taken from reference TRBV7-2 and TRBJ2-7, is GAGVSQSPSNKVTEKGKDVELRCDPISGHTALYWYRQSLGQGLEFLIYFQGNSAPDKSGLPSDRFSAERTGGSVSTLTIQRTQQEDSAVYLCASSSYLATYEQYFGPGTRLTVT.

The J gene is TRBJ2-7, the V gene TRBV3-1, with D possibly TRBD2 on 6 matching bases. CDR3 length: 18 residues. V lost 11 bases and J lost 2, with 31 bases in between. Germline loops: CDR1 LGHDT, CDR2 YNNKEL (reference sequence). Here the CDR3 reads CACTTIRSHAGRTYEQYF. DNA for the CDR3: TGTGCCTGCACCACCATCCGGAGCCACGCGGGGCGAACCTACGAGCAGTACTTC.

There are many counts of this clonotype. The J gene is TRBJ2-1, the V gene TRBV7-6; D not certain. The CDR3 covers 15 residues. The germline V gene encodes CDR1 SGHVS and CDR2 FNYEAQ. The V and J ends lost 0 bases and 0 bases respectively, with 6 bases between them. CDR3 amino acids: CASSLAPSSYNEQFF. The CDR3 DNA sequence: TGTGCCAGCAGCTTAGCTCCGAGCTCCTACAATGAGCAGTTCTTC.

This clonotype came up many times. This chain uses TRBV29-1 with TRBJ2-7; TRBD1 matches 9 bases. Germline loops: CDR1 SQVTM, CDR2 ANQGSEA. The junction had 10 bases not matched to a gene; V was cut back by 6 bases and J by 7 bases. The CDR3 runs to 13 residues. This CDR3 reads CSVPGQGMREQYF. The CDR3 DNA follows: TGCAGCGTGCCGGGACAGGGCATGAGAGAGCAGTACTTC.

This clonotype was recorded a few times. J is TRBJ1-1 and V is TRBV5-1; possibly TRBD1 for D (6 bases). Trimming removed 10 bases from V and 4 bases from J, with 17 bases in between. CDR3 size: 13 residues. CDR1 is SGHRS and CDR2 is YFSETQ in the germline V gene. CDR3 DNA: TGCGCCTCCAGAGGGGGGGAAGGCACTGAAGCTTTCTTT. It specifies CASRGGEGTEAFF.